The 20 T cell receptor beta chains in this list originate from one sample, sequenced in a study of tumour-infiltrating T cells in Burkitt lymphoma. Sequencing used immunoSEQ multiplex PCR; TCRdb keeps in-frame clones, though not all of them. Counted here are under 2,000 clones, about 41% occurring once; the ten biggest clones make up less than 3%. The sequenced sample was tumor tissue. Every receptor here comes from a human donor with Burkitt lymphoma.

This clone turned up a few times. The chain employs TRBV7-9 and TRBJ2-5, with 7 positions matching TRBD1. The length of the CDR3 is 14 residues. The V gene end was trimmed by 4 bases and the J gene end by 5 bases; junction bases not matched to a gene: 7. Per the germline V gene, CDR1 is SEHNR and CDR2 is FQNEAQ (reference sequence). In nucleotides, the CDR3 is TGTGCCAGCAGCTCGCTACAGGGGTGGGAGACCCAGTACTTC. Its translation is CASSSLQGWETQYF.

This clone was seen just once. The chain employs TRBV19 and TRBJ1-2, with 8 bases lining up with TRBD1. This CDR3 comprises 13 residues. CDR1 and CDR2 from the germline V gene are LNHDA and SQIVND (reference sequence). The trim removed 5 bases at V and 7 bases at J, leaving 6 bases unmatched. The CDR3 is CASSPDREGGYTF. The CDR3 bases are TGTGCCAGTAGTCCGGACAGGGAGGGTGGCTACACCTTC.

The CDR3: CASSTGTPGNTIYF. CDR3 DNA sequence: TGTGCCAGCAGCACCGGGACACCGGGAAACACCATATATTTT. The rearrangement links TRBV7-2 to TRBJ1-3, with D perhaps matching TRBD1 (6 bases). V gave up 5 bases and J gave up 4 bases, with 12 bases separating them. This CDR3 has 14 residues. CDR1 SGHTA and CDR2 FQGNSA come from the germline V gene.

The rearrangement joins TRBV6-5 to TRBJ2-1; a weak D match, TRBD1 (5 bases). V lost 6 bases, J lost 3 bases, and 15 bases lay in between. CDR3 length: 15 residues. Germline V CDR1 and CDR2: MNHEY, SVGAGI. The CDR3 is CASSRQIRGYNEQFF. Written as DNA, the CDR3 is TGTGCCAGCAGCCGACAGATTAGGGGCTACAATGAGCAGTTCTTC.

This clone was detected a few times. V is TRBV4-3 and J is TRBJ2-3; TRBD2 might be the D (6 bases). This CDR3 region has 16 residues. Germline V CDR1 and CDR2: LGHNA, YSLEER. V dropped 1 base and J dropped 8 bases, with 19 bases sitting between them. For the CDR3, the DNA is TGCGCCAGCAGCCAAGTTCCCAGCGGGTCCTCGGGTACGCAGTATTTT. This translates into CASSQVPSGSSGTQYF.

The gene calls are TRBV10-3 and TRBJ2-2; the D is unclear. Germline CDR1 is ENHRY and CDR2 is SYGVKD. The CDR3 loop spans 13 amino acids. V shed 8 bases and J shed 3 bases, with 10 bases lying between them. The CDR3 loop reads CAISDGYTGELFF. As DNA, the CDR3 is TGTGCCATCTCCGACGGATACACCGGGGAGCTGTTTTTT.

The V call is TRBV7-3, the J call TRBJ1-5; D is uncertain. The V gene's germline CDR1 is SGHTA and CDR2 FQGTGA. The CDR3 runs 13 residues. The V and J ends lost 1 base and 1 base respectively, with 2 bases between them. The CDR3 sequence: CASSLNSNQPQHF. The CDR3 region has the DNA TGTGCCAGCAGCTTAAACAGCAATCAGCCCCAGCATTTT. Combining the CDR3 with reference TRBV7-3 and TRBJ1-5 gives the whole variable domain GAGVSQTPSNKVTEKGKYVELRCDPISGHTALYWYRQSLGQGPEFLIYFQGTGAADDSGLPNDRFFAVRPEGSVSTLKIQRTERGDSAVYLCASSLNSNQPQHFGDGTRLSIL.

The gene calls are TRBV27 and TRBJ1-5; 7 bases fit TRBD1. The ends lost 5 bases at V and 5 bases at J; junction bases unmatched: 6. CDR1 and CDR2 from the germline V gene are MNHEY and SMNVEV (reference sequence). This CDR3 has 14 amino acids. CDR3 amino acids: CASSLTGPYQPQHF. DNA of the CDR3: TGTGCCAGCAGTCTGACAGGGCCATATCAGCCCCAGCATTTT.

The V call is TRBV11-2, the J call TRBJ2-7, with no clear D. V shed 3 bases and J shed 0 bases, with 12 bases lying between them. The CDR3 consists of 15 residues. Germline-derived CDR1 and CDR2 are SGHAT and FQNNGV. The CDR3 here is CASSFYKGLSYEQYF. CDR3 nucleotide sequence: TGTGCCAGCAGCTTCTATAAGGGCCTCTCCTACGAGCAGTACTTC.

This clone has just a few counts. The gene calls are TRBV6-4 and TRBJ2-3; possibly TRBD1 or TRBD2 for D (6 bases each). The V end lost 2 bases, the J end lost 3 bases, and 12 bases lay between the germline ends. Germline V gene sequence: CDR1 MRHNA, CDR2 SNTAGT. This CDR3 comprises 15 residues. As DNA, the CDR3 is TGTGCCAGCAGTGACGAGGGGGGCCCGACAGATACGCAGTATTTT. As protein: CASSDEGGPTDTQYF.

The chain combines TRBV29-1 with TRBJ1-2; no clear D. Germline V gene data show CDR1 as SQVTM and CDR2 as ANQGSEA. V was trimmed by 6 bases and J by 2 bases, leaving 16 bases between them. This CDR3 comprises 14 residues. CDR3: CSVLVPGRNYGYTF. For the CDR3, the DNA is TGCAGCGTATTGGTTCCCGGACGCAACTATGGCTACACCTTC.

This clone was recorded a few times. The CDR3 DNA reads TGTGCCAGCAGCTTTCAGGGCAAGGACTATGGCTACACCTTC. It translates to CASSFQGKDYGYTF. This chain joins TRBV7-9 and TRBJ1-2, with D possibly being TRBD1 (5 bases). The V end lost 3 bases, the J end lost 3 bases, and 11 bases lay between the germline ends. Germline CDR1 SEHNR, CDR2 FQNEAQ (reference sequence). This CDR3 comprises 14 residues.

This chain uses TRBV4-1 with TRBJ2-1; D is possibly TRBD2 (6 bases). The CDR3 extends over 18 amino acids. In germline, CDR1 is MGHRA, CDR2 YSYEKL. Trimming cost V 0 bases and J 0 bases, with 15 bases left between them. CDR3 nucleotide sequence: TGCGCCAGCAGCCAAGAGGGCCAGGGACTGGGCTCCTACAATGAGCAGTTCTTC. The encoded protein is CASSQEGQGLGSYNEQFF.

The chain has TRBV9 and TRBJ2-1; D perhaps matches TRBD2 (5 bases). CDR3 length equals 14 residues. V lost 0 bases and J lost 1, with 5 bases in between. In germline, CDR1 is SGDLS, CDR2 YYNGEE. The CDR3 protein is CASSVAGSYNEQFF. The CDR3 DNA follows: TGTGCCAGCAGCGTAGCGGGGTCCTACAATGAGCAGTTCTTC.

The J gene is TRBJ2-7, the V gene TRBV7-2; D remains unclear. The CDR3 is 15 amino acids. Germline V gene lookup returns CDR1 SGHTA and CDR2 FQGNSA. The V gene lost 1 base and the J gene lost 0 bases, with 10 bases spanning the gap. CDR3 amino acids: CASSLDASNSYEQYF. The CDR3 DNA is TGTGCCAGCAGCTTAGACGCATCGAACTCCTACGAGCAGTACTTC. Drawing the rest from reference TRBV7-2 and TRBJ2-7, the complete variable domain is GAGVSQSPSNKVTEKGKDVELRCDPISGHTALYWYRQSLGQGLEFLIYFQGNSAPDKSGLPSDRFSAERTGGSVSTLTIQRTQQEDSAVYLCASSLDASNSYEQYFGPGTRLTVT.

The V call is TRBV5-4, the J call TRBJ1-4, with 7 bases lining up with TRBD1. The CDR3 sequence is 13 residues long. Germline CDR1 and CDR2: SGHNT and YYREEE (reference sequence). With V trimmed by 4 bases and J by 4 bases, 1 base remained unmatched. CDR3 sequence (DNA): TGTGCCAGCAGCAGACAGGGTAATGAAAAACTGTTTTTT. Residues: CASSRQGNEKLFF.

The V call is TRBV7-2, the J call TRBJ2-2; 7 nucleotides line up with TRBD2. Germline lookup yields CDR1 SGHTA and CDR2 FQGNSA. The CDR3 totals 14 residues. Unmatched junction bases numbered 4, after V lost 8 bases and J lost 1 base. CDR3 in amino acids: CASGLAVNTGELFF. CDR3 nucleotide sequence: TGTGCCAGCGGTCTAGCGGTGAACACCGGGGAGCTGTTTTTT.

The J gene is TRBJ1-1, the V gene TRBV12-5; weak D call: TRBD1 (5 bases). Germline V gene data show CDR1 as LGHNT and CDR2 as FRNRAP. Trimming pared 1 base from V and 7 bases from J, leaving 19 bases between. This CDR3 spans 16 amino acids. In nucleotides, the CDR3 is TGTGCTAGTGGTTTGGGCGCAACGGGACTCCGAATTGAAGCTTTCTTT. Translating gives CASGLGATGLRIEAFF.

The chain carries TRBV13 and TRBJ2-1; the D gene is possibly TRBD2 (5 bases). Trimming took off 3 bases at V and 4 bases at J, with 16 bases between the two ends. Per germline, CDR1 PRHDT and CDR2 FYEKMQ (reference sequence). The length of the CDR3 is 16 residues. The CDR3 bases are TGTGCCAGCAGCTTGAGAGGCGGACTGGAGTACAATGAGCAGTTCTTC. Translating gives CASSLRGGLEYNEQFF.

V is TRBV6-6 and J is TRBJ2-5; D may be TRBD1 (6 bases). The V gene's germline CDR1 is MNHNY and CDR2 SVGAGI (reference sequence). The CDR3 covers 15 residues. Trimming stripped 2 bases from V and 4 bases from J, with 14 bases between. The CDR3 nucleotides are TGTGCCAGCAGTTACGGGACACGCTTGGGAGAGACCCAGTACTTC. Translated: CASSYGTRLGETQYF.